Below are 30 T cell receptor beta chains sequenced from a single sample in a study of control samples from healthy donors and cancer patients. The table came from immunoSEQ multiplex PCR; TCRdb's copy has only in-frame clones and leaves some out. The sample lists about 180,000 clones; roughly 92% were seen once. Sequencing was carried out using blood. All receptors derive from a young man in good health.

The chain links TRBV10-2 to TRBJ1-1, with D possibly TRBD1 on 6 matching bases. The CDR3 loop spans 14 amino acids. V lost 4 bases and J 4 bases, leaving 13 bases between the germline ends. CDR1 and CDR2 from the germline V gene are WSHSY and SAAADI. The CDR3 is CASSVDRRGTEAFF. The CDR3 DNA sequence: TGCGCCAGCAGTGTCGACAGGAGGGGCACTGAAGCTTTCTTT.

The rearrangement joins TRBV5-1 to TRBJ1-2, with D possibly matching TRBD1 (6 bases). The CDR3 loop spans 15 amino acids. Germline CDR1 and CDR2: SGHRS and YFSETQ. Between the trimmed V and J ends, which lost 5 bases and 1 base, there was a span of 15 bases. This chain's CDR3 is CASRAAAGDNYGYTF. The DNA for the CDR3 is TGCGCCAGCAGGGCGGCGGCAGGGGATAACTATGGCTACACCTTC.

The chain combines TRBV5-1 with TRBJ2-3, with TRBD2 as a possible D gene (5 bases). Trimming cost V 0 bases and J 0 bases, with 11 bases left between them. The CDR3 extends over 16 amino acids. Germline-derived CDR1 and CDR2 are SGHRS and YFSETQ. The CDR3 bases are TGCGCCAGCAGCTTGGCTGGGAGACTAAGCACAGATACGCAGTATTTT. Amino acid sequence: CASSLAGRLSTDTQYF.

This chain links TRBV30 with TRBJ2-5; unclear D gene. This CDR3 has 13 amino acids. V shed 3 bases and J shed 2 bases, with 10 bases lying between them. Germline CDR1 GTSNPN, CDR2 SVGIG (reference sequence). CDR3 nucleotide sequence: TGTGCCTGGAGCGCCAGCAGACAAGAGACCCAGTACTTC. Translation: CAWSASRQETQYF.

The chain uses TRBV7-2 and TRBJ1-2; D perhaps matches TRBD1 (5 bases). Trimming stripped 2 bases from V and 5 bases from J, with 12 bases between. This CDR3 comprises 14 residues. Germline V gives CDR1 SGHTA, CDR2 FQGNSA. CDR3 nucleotide sequence: TGTGCCAGCAGCTTATATCAACAGGCATATGGCTACACCTTC. Encoded protein: CASSLYQQAYGYTF.

Of note for this clone: The sample holds other DNA sequences that translate to the same CDR3. The CDR3 nucleotides are TGTGCCAGCAGCTTAGCGGGACAGGGTCTCTACGAGCAGTACTTC. Its protein is CASSLAGQGLYEQYF. This chain uses TRBV7-2 with TRBJ2-7, with 9 positions matching TRBD1. Germline V gene sequence: CDR1 SGHTA, CDR2 FQGNSA. The CDR3 loop spans 15 amino acids. Trimming removed 0 bases from V and 3 bases from J; junction bases left unmatched: 3.

V gene TRBV7-2 combines with J gene TRBJ2-7, with D hard to call. Germline values: CDR1 SGHTA, CDR2 FQGNSA. This CDR3 is 15 amino acids long. V was trimmed by 1 base and J by 0 bases, leaving 10 bases between them. CDR3 DNA sequence: TGTGCCAGCAGCTTAGACTTCGCCATCTCCTACGAGCAGTACTTC. Translating gives CASSLDFAISYEQYF.

The chain carries TRBV27 and TRBJ2-7; TRBD1 is a possible D gene (6 bases). Between the trimmed V and J ends, which lost 0 bases and 2 bases, there was a span of 14 bases. This CDR3 is 16 amino acids long. Germline lookup yields CDR1 MNHEY and CDR2 SMNVEV (reference sequence). CDR3 DNA: TGTGCCAGCAGTTTATCGAGGGGGACCCCGGCCTACGAGCAGTACTTC. This sequence encodes CASSLSRGTPAYEQYF.

The rearrangement uses TRBV4-1 and TRBJ2-7; TRBD1 matches 9 bases. This CDR3 contains 15 residues. CDR1 MGHRA and CDR2 YSYEKL come from the germline V gene. With V trimmed by 2 bases and J by 3 bases, 5 bases remained unmatched. The CDR3 region has the DNA TGCGCCAGCAGCCAAACCCGGGACAGGGTCTACGAGCAGTACTTC. The encoded protein is CASSQTRDRVYEQYF.

CDR3 amino acids: CASSPTGLAEGHEQFF. The CDR3 nucleotides are TGTGCCAGCAGCCCAACCGGACTAGCCGAAGGCCATGAGCAGTTCTTC. The chain links TRBV7-2 to TRBJ2-1, with 8 bases lining up with TRBD2. Germline CDR1 is SGHTA and CDR2 is FQGNSA. After removal of 5 bases from V and 8 bases from J, the junction contained 14 bases not matched to a gene. CDR3 size: 16 residues.

The rearrangement joins TRBV10-1 to TRBJ2-1; 8 bases agree with TRBD2. V dropped 4 bases and J dropped 7; count of bases not matched to a gene: 12. Germline V gives CDR1 WNHNN, CDR2 SYGVQD (reference sequence). This CDR3 comprises 16 residues. The CDR3 DNA reads TGCGCCAGCAGTGCACGTCTAGCGGGTGTCTTAAATGAGCAGTTCTTC. Protein: CASSARLAGVLNEQFF.

This sequence joins TRBV21-1 and TRBJ2-1; the table names TRBD2, a call not compared with the DNA. TRBV21-1 counts as a pseudogene. CDR3 length equals 21 residues. Here the CDR3 reads CASSKALCLAGGPRTYNEQFF. The CDR3 DNA is TGTGCCAGCAGCAAAGCGCTTTGCCTAGCGGGGGGGCCTAGGACCTACAATGAGCAGTTCTTC.

The chain recombines TRBV6-5 with TRBJ2-1; 9 bases fit TRBD2. V shed 0 bases, J shed 5 bases, and the junction held 5 bases outside the gene matches. The CDR3 runs 16 residues. Germline assignment: CDR1 MNHEY and CDR2 SVGAGI. The CDR3: CASSYSTAGGHNEQFF. The CDR3 nucleotides read TGTGCCAGCAGTTACTCGACAGCGGGGGGTCACAATGAGCAGTTCTTC.

The V gene is TRBV27, the J gene TRBJ2-4; the D is unclear. The length of the CDR3 is 13 residues. Trimming took off 2 bases at V and 5 bases at J, with 7 bases between the two ends. CDR1 is MNHEY, CDR2 SMNVEV, per germline (reference sequence). The CDR3 nucleotides are TGTGCCAGCAGTTTAACGGCACAAAACATTCAGTACTTC. Protein: CASSLTAQNIQYF.

The chain carries TRBV27 and TRBJ1-5; 8 bases align to TRBD1. The trim removed 7 bases at V and 5 bases at J, leaving 16 bases unmatched. Germline V gives CDR1 MNHEY, CDR2 SMNVEV (reference sequence). The CDR3 totals 17 residues. DNA for the CDR3: TGTGCCAGCACCCCCTTCGGGACACCAGGGGGCTATCAGCCCCAGCATTTT. Amino acid sequence: CASTPFGTPGGYQPQHF.

The chain has TRBV25-1 and TRBJ1-2; D uncertain. The CDR3 contains 13 residues. V was shortened by 4 bases and J by 2 bases, with 8 bases between the two germline ends. CDR1 MGHDK and CDR2 SYGVNS come from the germline V gene. The CDR3 DNA reads as TGTGCCAGCAGTGTGGAAAAAAACTATGGCTACACCTTC. This translates into CASSVEKNYGYTF.

This sequence joins TRBV4-3 and TRBJ2-1, with a possible D match to TRBD1 (5 bases). Germline V gives CDR1 LGHNA, CDR2 YSLEER. Trimming pared 0 bases from V and 7 bases from J, leaving 7 bases between. This CDR3 region has 13 residues. The CDR3 loop reads CASSQDKGNEQFF. CDR3 bases: TGCGCCAGCAGCCAAGATAAGGGGAATGAGCAGTTCTTC.

The chain couples TRBV10-3 to TRBJ2-7, with 7 bases identical to TRBD2. Germline lookup yields CDR1 ENHRY and CDR2 SYGVKD. This CDR3 is built from 14 residues. The V gene end was trimmed by 6 bases and the J gene end by 5 bases; junction bases not matched to a gene: 10. CDR3 in amino acids: CAISLGGVADEQYF. The CDR3 nucleotides are TGTGCCATCAGCCTTGGGGGGGTTGCGGACGAGCAGTACTTC.

The chain has TRBV29-1 and TRBJ2-7, with D unresolved. Germline V gene sequence: CDR1 SQVTM, CDR2 ANQGSEA. V lost 4 bases and J 2 bases, leaving 9 bases between the germline ends. The CDR3 totals 12 residues. This CDR3 reads CSVVRRPYEQYF. CDR3 nucleotides: TGCAGCGTTGTCAGAAGACCCTACGAGCAGTACTTC.

J is TRBJ2-3 and V is TRBV29-1; D gene unclear. CDR1 is SQVTM, CDR2 ANQGSEA, per germline. V was trimmed by 1 base and J by 2 bases, leaving 7 bases between them. The length of the CDR3 is 13 residues. In DNA, the CDR3 is TGCAGCGTTGAAGTCATAGTCACAGATACGCAGTATTTT. Translated: CSVEVIVTDTQYF.

This CDR3 reads CASSQFGTATGYTF. The CDR3 coding sequence is TGTGCCAGCAGCCAATTCGGGACAGCTACGGGCTACACCTTC. The chain combines TRBV3-1 (or the pseudogene TRBV3-2) with TRBJ1-2, with 7 bases identical to TRBD1. V lost 2 bases, J lost 8 bases, and 8 bases stayed unmatched. The germline V gene has CDR1 LGHDT and CDR2 YNNKEL (reference sequence). The CDR3 is 14 residues long.

The gene calls are TRBV6-2 or TRBV6-3 and TRBJ2-7; 9 bases match TRBD1. CDR3 length: 14 residues. CDR1 is MNHEY, CDR2 SVGEGT, per germline. V lost 2 bases to trimming and J lost 2 bases; unmatched junction nucleotides: 1. The CDR3: CASSYRTGAYEQYF. Here the CDR3 DNA reads TGTGCCAGCAGTTACAGGACAGGGGCCTACGAGCAGTACTTC.

The chain uses TRBV18 and TRBJ2-7, with 8 bases identical to TRBD2. V lost 4 bases and J lost 6; bases outside the gene matches: 5. This CDR3 is 13 amino acids long. Germline V lookup: CDR1 KGHSH, CDR2 LQKENI. CDR3 nucleotides: TGTGCCAGCTCACTGTACGGGAGGGGCGAGCAGTACTTC. It is translated as CASSLYGRGEQYF.

The chain couples TRBV6-2 or TRBV6-3 to TRBJ1-6; no definite D call. Germline V lookup: CDR1 MNHEY, CDR2 SVGEGT. V was pared by 5 bases and J by 10 bases, with 9 bases between. The CDR3 extends over 12 amino acids. CDR3 nucleotide sequence: TGTGCCAGCAGTACCTCCAACTCACCCCTCCACTTT. Protein product: CASSTSNSPLHF.

This clone was observed once. The rearrangement uses TRBV7-7 and TRBJ2-2; 9 nucleotides match TRBD1. CDR3 size: 16 residues. From germline, CDR1 is SSHAT and CDR2 FNYEAQ (reference sequence). After removal of 5 bases from V and 6 bases from J, the junction contained 10 bases not matched to a gene. CDR3 sequence reads: CASSPGQGGSSGELFF. CDR3 DNA sequence: TGTGCCAGCAGCCCGGGACAGGGTGGGAGCTCCGGGGAGCTGTTTTTT.

The chain recombines TRBV2 with TRBJ1-2; D is unclear. The CDR3 runs to 13 residues. Germline loops: CDR1 SNHLY, CDR2 FYNNEI. Trimming took off 5 bases at V and 8 bases at J, with 15 bases between the two ends. For the CDR3, the DNA is TGTGCCAGCAGTCCCCCGGCCCTTGAGGGCTACACCTTC. This codes for CASSPPALEGYTF.

The chain uses TRBV9 and TRBJ1-1; unclear D gene. The CDR3 is 15 residues long. V gave up 4 bases and J gave up 0 bases, with 13 bases separating them. Germline loops: CDR1 SGDLS, CDR2 YYNGEE. CDR3 protein: CASSSDGNMNTEAFF. For the CDR3, the DNA is TGTGCCAGCAGCTCGGACGGTAACATGAACACTGAAGCTTTCTTT.

V and J are TRBV9 and TRBJ2-2, with 8 nucleotides matching TRBD1. J was trimmed by 1 base and V by 5 bases; bases with no gene match: 1. The germline CDR1 and CDR2 sequences are SGDLS and YYNGEE. This CDR3 spans 14 amino acids. Written as DNA, the CDR3 is TGTGCCAGCAGAGGACAGGGGAACACCGGGGAGCTGTTTTTT. It translates to CASRGQGNTGELFF.

J is TRBJ1-1 and V is TRBV5-6; D unclear. V lost 4 bases and J 2 bases, leaving 15 bases between the germline ends. Germline V gives CDR1 SGHDT, CDR2 YYEEEE. The length of the CDR3 is 15 residues. The CDR3 nucleotides read TGTGCCAGCAGCAAAAGATCTTGGGATAACACTGAAGCTTTCTTT. Translation gives CASSKRSWDNTEAFF.

V is TRBV4-1 and J is TRBJ2-6; perhaps TRBD2 as D (6 bases). This CDR3 is built from 15 residues. Germline V gives CDR1 MGHRA, CDR2 YSYEKL. V was trimmed by 7 bases and J by 4 bases, leaving 14 bases between them. The CDR3 DNA is TGCGCCAGCAAGGGCAGGGCGGGAGGGGCCAACGTCCTGACTTTC. This encodes CASKGRAGGANVLTF.